Listed below are T cell receptor beta chains from one sample, sequenced in a study of blood T cells in healthy people across ages. TCRdb re-derived calls from the 5' RACE reads in MiXCR, one entry per CDR3 protein. The table records 650,000 to 1,000,000 distinct CDR3 sequences, roughly 35% of them present only once. Source material: blood. These receptor sequences come from a man aged 18 to 29 in good health. The conserved cysteine and the conserved F or W are not part of the CDR3 here.

j_call,v_call,cdr3_aa
TRBJ1-2,TRBV20-1,SARQSNYGYT
TRBJ1-5,TRBV7-2,ASSTGQGDNQPQH
TRBJ2-7,TRBV12-3/TRBV12-4,ASSFGDWADEQY
TRBJ2-2,TRBV12-3/TRBV12-4,ASSPGGLTGELF
TRBJ2-7,TRBV20-1,SARAGTANEQY
TRBJ2-7,TRBV4-2,ASSPKGGDSYEQY
TRBJ2-1,TRBV7-8,ASSLEATLGGNEQF
TRBJ1-2,TRBV29-1,SVAHSLVGYT
TRBJ2-4,TRBV4-1,ASSQAPGGKAKNIQY
TRBJ2-7,TRBV7-8,ASSFSGNSYEQY